The sample holds one count of the clone carrying this TCR beta chain. Repertoires were generated with immunoSEQ multiplex PCR, while TCRdb's copy carries only in-frame clones and drops some. The repertoire includes roughly 170,000 clones, about 88% of them detected once, and less than 3.5% sits in the top ten. This entry belongs to a study of blood T cell repertoires in COVID-19. Turning to the study itself: Samples came from the United States, Italy and Spain, spanning acute and convalescent COVID-19.

Germline V gene sequence: CDR1 SGHKS, CDR2 YYEKEE (reference sequence). The CDR3 totals 15 residues. V shed 0 bases and J shed 6 bases, with 14 bases lying between them. This receptor was obtained from a man aged 40-49 years with active or convalescent COVID-19. The chain couples TRBV5-5 to TRBJ2-3, with D perhaps TRBD1 (6 bases). The sample comprised peripheral blood. CDR3 protein: CASSLVGGGPDTQYF. CDR3 nucleotides: TGTGCCAGCAGCTTGGTAGGGGGTGGCCCGGATACGCAGTATTTT.